This T cell receptor (beta chain) originates from a study of T cell responses to AZD1222 COVID-19 vaccine. V was pared by 2 bases and J by 6 bases, with 14 bases between. CDR1 is MNHNS, CDR2 SASEGT, per germline. This CDR3 is 15 amino acids long. A note on this clone: What it binds is unknown.

Produced via immunoSEQ multiplex PCR; TCRdb's table is partial and in-frame only. The sample holds approximately 150,000 clones, under 95% seen once. Whole-study results and caveats: Increased Spike-specific TCR breadth and depth were observed after two AZD1222 doses. Donors were mostly white British, more females; clonal diversity possibly underestimated. The number of AZD1222 recipients seropositive at baseline was only five or six. Targeting of unmutated variant regions was reportedly seen in nearly half of spike-specific TCRs.

This TCR was recovered from an adult in good health. The gene calls are TRBV6-1 and TRBJ1-5, with D uncertain. This specimen consisted of peripheral blood, obtained on day 0 of AZD1222 vaccination. The CDR3 reads CASSENVGKGQPQHF. For the CDR3, the DNA is TGTGCCAGCAGTGAAAACGTAGGGAAAGGTCAGCCCCAGCATTTT.